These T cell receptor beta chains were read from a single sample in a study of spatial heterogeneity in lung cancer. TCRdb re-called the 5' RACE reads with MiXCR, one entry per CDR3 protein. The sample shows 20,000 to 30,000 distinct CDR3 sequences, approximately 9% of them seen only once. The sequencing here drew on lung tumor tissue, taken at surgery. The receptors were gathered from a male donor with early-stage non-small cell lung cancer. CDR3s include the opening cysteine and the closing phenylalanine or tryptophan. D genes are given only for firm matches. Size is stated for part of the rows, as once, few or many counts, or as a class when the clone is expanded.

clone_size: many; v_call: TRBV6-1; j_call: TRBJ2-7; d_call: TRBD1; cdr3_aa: CASSEGDSSYEQYF; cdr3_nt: TGTGCCAGCAGTGAAGGGGACAGCTCCTACGAGCAGTACTTC
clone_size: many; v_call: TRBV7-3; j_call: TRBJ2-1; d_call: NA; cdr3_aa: CASSFRQSSYNEQFF; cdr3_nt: TGTGCCAGCAGTTTCCGACAGAGCTCCTACAATGAGCAGTTCTTC
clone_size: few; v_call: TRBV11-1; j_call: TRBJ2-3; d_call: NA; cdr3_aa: CASSLPTGPGRTDTQYF; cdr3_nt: TGTGCCAGCAGCTTACCTACCGGTCCTGGGAGGACAGATACGCAGTATTTT
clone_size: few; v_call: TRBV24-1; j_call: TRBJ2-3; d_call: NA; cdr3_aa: CATSEGQPSTDTQYF; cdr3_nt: TGTGCCACCAGTGAAGGACAGCCTAGCACAGATACGCAGTATTTT
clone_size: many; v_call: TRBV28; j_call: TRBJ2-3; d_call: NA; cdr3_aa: CASSPTGSTDTQYF; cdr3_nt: TGTGCCAGCAGCCCCACCGGAAGCACAGATACGCAGTATTTT
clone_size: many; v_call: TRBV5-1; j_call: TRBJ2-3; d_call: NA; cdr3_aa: CASSLGARPLTDTQYF; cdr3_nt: TGCGCCAGCAGCTTGGGAGCGAGACCACTTACAGATACGCAGTATTTT
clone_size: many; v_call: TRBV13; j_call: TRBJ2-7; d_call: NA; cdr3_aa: CASSLTGNEQYF; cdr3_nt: TGTGCCAGCAGCTTAACAGGGAACGAGCAGTACTTC
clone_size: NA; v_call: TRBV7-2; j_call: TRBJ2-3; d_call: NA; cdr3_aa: CASSSRGPQGTDTQYF; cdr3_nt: TGTGCCAGCAGCTCAAGGGGACCTCAAGGCACAGATACGCAGTATTTT
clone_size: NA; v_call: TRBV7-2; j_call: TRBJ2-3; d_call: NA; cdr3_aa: CASSPTDTQYF; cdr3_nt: TGTGCCAGCAGCCCCACAGATACGCAGTATTTT
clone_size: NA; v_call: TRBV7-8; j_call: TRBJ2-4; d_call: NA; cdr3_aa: CASSLEGGKNIQYF; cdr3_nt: TGTGCCAGCAGCTTAGAGGGTGGCAAAAACATTCAGTACTTC
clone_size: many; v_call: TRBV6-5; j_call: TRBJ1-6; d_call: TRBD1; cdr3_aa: CASSRGTVSNSPLHF; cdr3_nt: TGTGCCAGCAGTCGCGGGACAGTTTCTAATTCACCCCTCCACTTT
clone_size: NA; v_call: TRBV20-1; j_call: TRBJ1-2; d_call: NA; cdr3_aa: CSARDGRTYGYTF; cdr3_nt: TGCAGTGCTAGAGATGGCAGGACCTATGGCTACACCTTC
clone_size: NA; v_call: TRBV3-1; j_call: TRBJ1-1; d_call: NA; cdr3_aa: CASSQFLGSTEAFF; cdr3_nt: TGTGCCAGCAGCCAGTTTTTGGGTAGCACTGAAGCTTTCTTT
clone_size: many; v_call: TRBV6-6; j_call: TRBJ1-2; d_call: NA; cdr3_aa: CASSYSPGGYTF; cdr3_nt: TGTGCCAGCAGTTACTCCCCAGGGGGCTACACCTTC
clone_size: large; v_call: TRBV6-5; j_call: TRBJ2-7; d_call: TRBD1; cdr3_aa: CASSLRDRGYEQYF; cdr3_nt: TGTGCCAGCAGTCTGCGGGACAGGGGCTACGAGCAGTACTTC
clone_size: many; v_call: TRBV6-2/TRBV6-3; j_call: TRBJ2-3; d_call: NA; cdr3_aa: CASSYSLRDTQYF; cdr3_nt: TGTGCCAGCAGTTACTCGTTGAGGGATACGCAGTATTTT
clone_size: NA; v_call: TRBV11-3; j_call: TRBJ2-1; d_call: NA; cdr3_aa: CASSLEGGPYNEQFF; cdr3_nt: TGTGCCAGCAGCTTAGAGGGCGGACCCTACAATGAGCAGTTCTTC
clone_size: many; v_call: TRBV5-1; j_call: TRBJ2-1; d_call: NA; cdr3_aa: CASSPGPMGYNEQFF; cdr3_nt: TGCGCCAGCAGCCCCGGCCCTATGGGTTACAATGAGCAGTTCTTC
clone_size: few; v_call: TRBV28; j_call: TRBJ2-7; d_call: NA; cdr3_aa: CASSLFGSYEQYF; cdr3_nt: TGTGCCAGCAGTCTCTTCGGCTCCTACGAGCAGTACTTC
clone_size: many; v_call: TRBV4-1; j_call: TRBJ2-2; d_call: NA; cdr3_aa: CASSHGQLNTGELFF; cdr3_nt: TGCGCCAGCAGCCACGGACAGTTGAACACCGGGGAGCTGTTTTTT
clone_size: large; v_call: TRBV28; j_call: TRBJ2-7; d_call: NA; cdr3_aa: CASSPRYEQYF; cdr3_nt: TGTGCCAGCAGTCCTCGGTACGAGCAGTACTTC
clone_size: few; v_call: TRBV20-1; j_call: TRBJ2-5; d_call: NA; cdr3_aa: CSAREETQYF; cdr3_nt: TGCAGTGCTAGGGAGGAGACCCAGTACTTC
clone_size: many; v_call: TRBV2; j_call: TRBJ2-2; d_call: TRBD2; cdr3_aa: CASSEAILAGGLTGELFF; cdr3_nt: TGTGCCAGCAGTGAAGCCATACTAGCGGGAGGGCTCACCGGGGAGCTGTTTTTT
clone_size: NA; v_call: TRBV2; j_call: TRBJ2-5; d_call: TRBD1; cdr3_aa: CASRPWTGVQGTQYF; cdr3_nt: TGTGCCAGCAGACCTTGGACAGGGGTCCAAGGGACCCAGTACTTC
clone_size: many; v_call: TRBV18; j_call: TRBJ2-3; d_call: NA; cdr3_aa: CASSRRTDYLTHTDTQYF; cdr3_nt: TGTGCCAGCTCACGTCGAACGGACTACCTCACACACACAGATACGCAGTATTTT
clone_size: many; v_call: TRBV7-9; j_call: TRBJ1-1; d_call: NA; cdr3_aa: CASKKGLMNTEAFF; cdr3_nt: TGTGCCAGCAAAAAGGGACTCATGAACACTGAAGCTTTCTTT